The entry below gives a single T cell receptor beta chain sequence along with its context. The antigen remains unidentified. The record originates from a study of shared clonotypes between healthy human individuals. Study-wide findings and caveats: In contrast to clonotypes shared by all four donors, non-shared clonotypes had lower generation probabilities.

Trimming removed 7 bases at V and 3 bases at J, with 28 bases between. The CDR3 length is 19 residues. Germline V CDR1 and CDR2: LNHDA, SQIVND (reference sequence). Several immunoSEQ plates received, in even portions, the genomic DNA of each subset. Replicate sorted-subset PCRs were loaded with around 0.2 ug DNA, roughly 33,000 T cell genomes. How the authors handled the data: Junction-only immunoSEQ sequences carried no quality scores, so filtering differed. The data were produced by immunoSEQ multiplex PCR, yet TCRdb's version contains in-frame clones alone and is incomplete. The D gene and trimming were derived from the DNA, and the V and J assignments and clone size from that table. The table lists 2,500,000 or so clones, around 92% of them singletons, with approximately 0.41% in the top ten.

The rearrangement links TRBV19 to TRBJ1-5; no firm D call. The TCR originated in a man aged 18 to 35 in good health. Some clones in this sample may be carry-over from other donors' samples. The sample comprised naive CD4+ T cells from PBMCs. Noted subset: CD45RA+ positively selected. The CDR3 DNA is TGTGCCAGTAAAGGGCCCACGGATCGATCACTCCTGTTCAATCAGCCCCAGCATTTT. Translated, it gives CASKGPTDRSLLFNQPQHF. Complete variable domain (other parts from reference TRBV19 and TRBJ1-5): DGGITQSPKYLFRKEGQNVTLSCEQNLNHDAMYWYRQDPGQGLRLIYYSQIVNDFQKGDIAEGYSVSREKKESFPLTVTSAQKNPTAFYLCASKGPTDRSLLFNQPQHFGDGTRLSIL.